Included here is one TCR beta chain sequence, with context. This clonotype appeared many times. What this receptor recognizes is not known. At one of its ends the junction is not consistent with the germline gene, which may arise from a read error. To prepare the library, 5' RACE was applied. The listed sequencing device is Illumina Genome Analyzer IIx. RNA-based TCR cDNA libraries were prepared by a previously described protocol with several modifications. To prevent cross-contamination, sample-specific barcodes were introduced on both ends of each TCR cDNA library during cDNA synthesis and amplification. The paper's data handling went like this. Each library contained roughly 2.2 to 4 million CDR3-containing reads, and somewhere between about 100,000 and nearly 550,000 clonotypes were identified for each individual. After reads with improper barcode index combinations were thrown out, a cloneset for each library was built using the MiTCR software. While assembling CDR3 clonotypes, MiTCR filtered or rescued low-quality reads and corrected PCR and sequencing errors. Artificial out-of-frame clonotypes were mapped to in-frame sequences, with one indel allowed in the CDR3, and then removed. Similarity in V and J gene usage between donors was calculated as the Jensen-Shannon divergence divided by the mean entropy. Using fastp at Q25 and MiXCR, TCRdb reprocessed the public reads and kept productive beta chains. Each entry is one CDR3 protein sequence, shown with its most common DNA and genes. TCRdb, rather than the study authors, made the V and J calls. Across this sample there are a few hundred thousand distinct CDR3 sequences, with 28% seen only once. The ten largest clones capture approximately 6.6% of the sample.

This sample is part of a study of identical twins' blood T cells (dated by TCRdb to 2013 to 2014). Concerning the study at large: The roughly 12 libraries, six for the alpha chain and six for the beta chain, yielded roughly 50 million Illumina reads in total. To assess how genetics influences repertoire formation, the study used next-generation sequencing to compare the TCR alpha and beta chain repertoires of three pairs of monozygous twins. Study-level results and caveats: Because the twins were reared together, environmental influences could not be excluded as an explanation for twin similarity. The number of CDR3 clonotypes shared between two donors was mainly determined by the product of the cloneset sizes of the two donors, and no clear deviation from this trend was shown by twins. The study stated that the proposed role of the TCRalpha J segment in MHC recognition during thymic selection needs to be validated by independent studies. Among the most abundant TCRbeta clonotypes, every donor shared more CDR3 sequences with her own twin than with unrelated donors. V gene usage, even among non-selected out-of-frame TCRbeta clonotypes, was reported to be markedly more similar within twin pairs than between unrelated donors.

Six healthy women forming three monozygous twin pairs were used as donors. All three twin pairs had been reared together and were thought likely to have met the same infectious agents and vaccines. RNA was isolated from peripheral blood mononuclear cells and used to prepare TCR cDNA libraries. The clonotype comes from a woman between 18 and 55 years old in good health. The specimen sequenced was PBMCs.

Here the CDR3 is given as CAGSLAGNTEAFF. The DNA reads TGTGCCGGCAGCTTGGCAGGGAACACTGAAGCTTTCTTT. The rearranged segments are TRBV5-4 and TRBJ1-1; the D segment cannot be called with confidence. From its cysteine to its phenylalanine, the CDR3 spans 13 amino acids. Kept here is only the CDR3 DNA, which spans 39 bases and is read in frame from base 1. The germline V gene (reference sequence) provides CDR1 SGHNT and CDR2 YYREEE.